These 30 T cell receptor beta chains came from one sample sequenced in a study of shared clonotypes between healthy human individuals. Only CD45RO-negative cells positively selected for CCR7 counted as naive CD8 cells, so terminally differentiated effector memory CD45RA+ cells were excluded. This table comes from immunoSEQ multiplex PCR, and its TCRdb copy is limited to in-frame clones, with some not included. The profile covers approximately 2,000,000 clones, with about 94% appearing a single time and 1.5% to 2% taken by the ten largest. The sample taken for sequencing was naive CD8+ T cells from PBMCs. All receptors derive from a man between 18 and 29 years old in good health. Some clones in this sample may be carry-over from other donors' samples.

V is TRBV7-2 and J is TRBJ2-2, with D hard to call. The length of the CDR3 is 18 residues. Trimming removed 0 bases at V and 0 bases at J, with 14 bases between. Germline V lookup: CDR1 SGHTA, CDR2 FQGNSA. DNA of the CDR3: TGTGCCAGCAGCTTAGCGCGTTTCTACGAAGCGAACACCGGGGAGCTGTTTTTT. Protein: CASSLARFYEANTGELFF.

The genes are TRBV27 and TRBJ1-4, with TRBD1 matching 7 bases. The V gene end was trimmed by 5 bases and the J gene end by 5 bases; junction bases not matched to a gene: 11. This CDR3 contains 16 residues. Per the germline V gene, CDR1 is MNHEY and CDR2 is SMNVEV (reference sequence). The CDR3 DNA is TGTGCCAGCAGTCCTTCGTCGGGACAGTGGAATGAAAAACTGTTTTTT. It codes for CASSPSSGQWNEKLFF. The full variable domain, its missing parts supplied by reference TRBV27 and TRBJ1-4, is EAQVTQNPRYLITVTGKKLTVTCSQNMNHEYMSWYRQDPGLGLRQIYYSMNVEVTDKGDVPEGYKVSRKEKRNFPLILESPSPNQTSLYFCASSPSSGQWNEKLFFGSGTQLSVL.

The chain has TRBV5-1 and TRBJ1-5; no definite D call. Germline V CDR1 and CDR2: SGHRS, YFSETQ. The V end was cut by 0 bases, the J end by 7 bases, with 5 bases between. This CDR3 is 12 amino acids long. Here the CDR3 reads CASSLGSQPQHF. The DNA of the CDR3 is TGCGCCAGCAGCTTGGGCTCGCAGCCCCAGCATTTT. The full variable domain, its missing parts supplied by reference TRBV5-1 and TRBJ1-5, is KAGVTQTPRYLIKTRGQQVTLSCSPISGHRSVSWYQQTPGQGLQFLFEYFSETQRNKGNFPGRFSGRQFSNSRSEMNVSTLELGDSALYLCASSLGSQPQHFGDGTRLSIL.

The chain has TRBV15 and TRBJ2-7; D tentatively reads TRBD1 or TRBD2 (5 bases each). This CDR3 region has 14 residues. Germline CDR1 reads LNHNV; CDR2 reads YYDKDF (reference sequence). The ends were cut back, 3 bases at V and 0 bases at J, with 9 bases in the middle. For the CDR3, the DNA is TGTGCCACCAGCAGCGCAGGGAGCTCCTACGAGCAGTACTTC. Its protein product is CATSSAGSSYEQYF.

V is TRBV28 and J is TRBJ2-1; TRBD1 or TRBD2 may be the D gene (5 bases each). Trimming removed 2 bases from V and 6 bases from J, with 14 bases in between. Germline V gene lookup returns CDR1 MDHEN and CDR2 SYDVKM. CDR3 size: 15 residues. CDR3 nucleotides: TGTGCCAGCAGTTTAGGGGCGGGTGGTGCCAATGAGCAGTTCTTC. Amino acid sequence: CASSLGAGGANEQFF.

This sequence joins TRBV4-2 and TRBJ2-1; D is possibly TRBD1 (5 bases). CDR3 length equals 14 residues. Germline CDR1 and CDR2: LGHNA and YNFKEQ. Trimming cost V 0 bases and J 9 bases, with 12 bases left between them. The CDR3 DNA reads as TGTGCCAGCAGCCAAGAGGGGCCCGTCGGTGAGCAGTTCTTC. Protein: CASSQEGPVGEQFF.

The genes are TRBV6-5 and TRBJ1-2; no clear D gene. Trimming cost V 6 bases and J 5 bases, with 19 bases left between them. The CDR3 loop spans 15 amino acids. In germline, CDR1 is MNHEY, CDR2 SVGAGI. The CDR3 sequence: CASRISPDVGYGYTF. The CDR3 DNA reads as TGTGCCAGCAGAATATCCCCGGACGTCGGGTATGGCTACACCTTC.

This sequence joins TRBV27 and TRBJ2-7, with 11 nucleotides matching TRBD2. Per germline, CDR1 MNHEY and CDR2 SMNVEV (reference sequence). J lost 3 bases, V lost 5 bases, and 15 bases had no gene match. CDR3 length: 18 residues. The CDR3 DNA reads as TGTGCCAGCAGTACTTACCCCGGGACTAGCGGACCCCTCTACGAGCAGTACTTC. Amino acids: CASSTYPGTSGPLYEQYF.

The chain combines TRBV29-1 with TRBJ1-3; D remains unclear. Germline assignment: CDR1 SQVTM and CDR2 ANQGSEA. CDR3 length: 12 amino acids. V shed 7 bases and J shed 2 bases, with 9 bases lying between them. The CDR3: CSGALPGNTIYF. The CDR3, as DNA: TGCAGCGGCGCGCTCCCTGGAAACACCATATATTTT.

The genes are TRBV28 and TRBJ2-5; 12 bases fit TRBD1. The germline V gene encodes CDR1 MDHEN and CDR2 SYDVKM. The CDR3 length is 16 residues. Trimming removed 5 bases from V and 4 bases from J; junction bases left unmatched: 8. The CDR3 bases are TGTGCCAGCAGTCCCGGGACAGGGGGCTGGGGAGAGACCCAGTACTTC. Protein: CASSPGTGGWGETQYF. Complete variable domain (other parts from reference TRBV28 and TRBJ2-5): DVKVTQSSRYLVKRTGEKVFLECVQDMDHENMFWYRQDPGLGLRLIYFSYDVKMKEKGDIPEGYSVSREKKERFSLILESASTNQTSMYLCASSPGTGGWGETQYFGPGTRLLVL.

J is TRBJ1-4 and V is TRBV6-6; D ambiguous. Per germline, CDR1 MNHNY and CDR2 SVGAGI (reference sequence). This CDR3 is built from 14 residues. V was cut by 5 bases and J by 4 bases, with 11 bases left in between. CDR3 amino acids: CASSNEGRNEKLFF. Here the CDR3 DNA reads TGTGCCAGCAGTAACGAGGGTCGTAATGAAAAACTGTTTTTT.

The rearrangement uses TRBV7-9 and TRBJ2-2; maybe TRBD2 (6 bases). The V end was cut by 8 bases, the J end by 0 bases, with 13 bases between. This CDR3 has 15 residues. CDR1 is SEHNR, CDR2 FQNEAQ, per germline (reference sequence). CDR3 coding DNA: TGTGCCAGCTTAGCGGTAGGAGCGAACACCGGGGAGCTGTTTTTT. It translates to CASLAVGANTGELFF.

This chain links TRBV27 with TRBJ2-1; D is unresolved. The CDR3 extends over 12 amino acids. Between the trimmed V and J ends, which lost 5 bases and 4 bases, there was a span of 6 bases. Germline CDR1 and CDR2: MNHEY and SMNVEV (reference sequence). This CDR3 reads CASSPQYNEQFF. CDR3 bases: TGTGCCAGCAGTCCCCAATACAATGAGCAGTTCTTC.

The chain recombines TRBV6-6 with TRBJ1-4; D may be TRBD1 (6 bases). V lost 8 bases and J 11 bases, leaving 18 bases between the germline ends. The germline gives CDR1 MNHNY, CDR2 SVGAGI (reference sequence). CDR3 length: 13 amino acids. The CDR3 region is CASRAGYQGKLFF. Written as DNA, the CDR3 is TGTGCCAGCCGGGCGGGCTACCAGGGGAAACTGTTTTTT.

The chain is built from TRBV11-2 and TRBJ2-2; D call uncertain. Looked up from germline, CDR1 is SGHAT and CDR2 is FQNNGV. The CDR3 runs 13 residues. Trimming shortened V by 5 bases and J by 7 bases, and 11 bases separated the two germline ends. CDR3 coding DNA: TGTGCCAGCAGCCTAGGGCGGAACGGGGAGCTGTTTTTT. Amino acid sequence: CASSLGRNGELFF.

This chain connects TRBV7-8 to TRBJ1-4; 7 nucleotides line up with TRBD1. The V segment lost 5 bases and the J segment 5 bases; nucleotides outside the gene matches: 11. CDR1 and CDR2 from the germline V gene are SGHVS and FQNEAQ. The CDR3 totals 16 residues. The CDR3 region has the DNA TGTGCCAGCAGCCGCAGGGGGACGGGGCTAAATGAAAAACTGTTTTTT. Protein: CASSRRGTGLNEKLFF.

The chain is built from TRBV28 and TRBJ2-7; possible D gene TRBD1, 5 bases. Germline values: CDR1 MDHEN, CDR2 SYDVKM. This CDR3 has 14 amino acids. V lost 5 bases and J lost 2, with 13 bases in between. The CDR3 spells CASSATGLPYEQYF. CDR3 bases: TGTGCCAGCAGTGCTACAGGTTTGCCCTACGAGCAGTACTTC.

The genes are TRBV7-2 and TRBJ1-4; D is perhaps TRBD1 (6 bases). Germline V gene lookup returns CDR1 SGHTA and CDR2 FQGNSA. The CDR3 length is 15 residues. The ends were cut back, 5 bases at V and 5 bases at J, with 15 bases in the middle. CDR3 loop: CASSTRTEDNEKLFF. The CDR3 DNA follows: TGTGCCAGCAGCACACGGACAGAAGACAATGAAAAACTGTTTTTT.

This chain joins TRBV28 and TRBJ2-7; TRBD1 or TRBD2 may be the D gene (5 bases each). Germline loops: CDR1 MDHEN, CDR2 SYDVKM. V lost 1 base and J lost 9, with 16 bases in between. CDR3 length: 14 residues. The CDR3 loop reads CASSLLVGAAAQYF. In nucleotides, the CDR3 is TGTGCCAGCAGTTTATTAGTCGGGGCGGCGGCGCAGTACTTC. Full variable domain (outside the CDR3, taken from reference TRBV28 and TRBJ2-7): DVKVTQSSRYLVKRTGEKVFLECVQDMDHENMFWYRQDPGLGLRLIYFSYDVKMKEKGDIPEGYSVSREKKERFSLILESASTNQTSMYLCASSLLVGAAAQYFGPGTRLTVT.

V usage is TRBV6-6 and J usage is TRBJ2-1; 8 nucleotides line up with TRBD2. CDR3 size: 13 residues. With 6 bases clipped from V and 8 bases from J, the junction kept 6 bases outside the gene matches. CDR1 and CDR2 (germline): MNHNY, SVGAGI (reference sequence). The chain's CDR3 is CASSQRESDEQFF. The CDR3 DNA sequence: TGTGCCAGCAGCCAGCGGGAGAGCGATGAGCAGTTCTTC.

J is TRBJ2-2 and V is TRBV15; the D is unclear. The ends were cut back, 3 bases at V and 5 bases at J, with 10 bases in the middle. Germline V gene data show CDR1 as LNHNV and CDR2 as YYDKDF (reference sequence). The CDR3 covers 14 residues. The CDR3 region is CATSSGKRTGELFF. The CDR3 bases are TGTGCCACCAGCAGCGGAAAGCGAACCGGGGAGCTGTTTTTT. Using reference TRBV15 and TRBJ2-2 for the parts outside the CDR3, the full variable domain is DAMVIQNPRYQVTQFGKPVTLSCSQTLNHNVMYWYQQKSSQAPKLLFHYYDKDFNNEADTPDNFQSRRPNTSFCFLDIRSPGLGDTAMYLCATSSGKRTGELFFGEGSRLTVL.

The chain carries TRBV10-3 and TRBJ2-7; D is ambiguous. The V gene's germline CDR1 is ENHRY and CDR2 SYGVKD. V was shortened by 8 bases and J by 5 bases, with 4 bases between the two germline ends. The CDR3 length is 9 residues. CDR3 nucleotides: TGTGCCATCGGGGACGAGCAGTACTTC. It specifies CAIGDEQYF.

The rearrangement joins TRBV6-1 to TRBJ2-3, with 8 positions matching TRBD2. Germline-derived CDR1 and CDR2 are MNHNS and SASEGT. The CDR3 has 16 residues. J gave up 3 bases and V 1 base, and 6 bases lay outside the gene matches. The CDR3 reads CASSEGREAGTDTQYF. DNA of the CDR3: TGTGCCAGCAGTGAAGGGCGGGAGGCTGGGACAGATACGCAGTATTTT.

The chain couples TRBV9 to TRBJ2-7; 7 positions agree with TRBD2. The V and J ends lost 4 bases and 3 bases, in that order; junction bases with no gene match: 4. Germline V lookup: CDR1 SGDLS, CDR2 YYNGEE. The CDR3 is 13 amino acids. CDR3 bases: TGTGCCAGCAGCATGGGGGGGAACTACGAGCAGTACTTC. Encoded protein: CASSMGGNYEQYF.

This chain links TRBV10-3 with TRBJ2-1, with D maybe TRBD1 (5 bases). CDR3 length: 12 amino acids. Germline values: CDR1 ENHRY, CDR2 SYGVKD. V was trimmed by 7 bases and J by 7 bases, leaving 11 bases between them. The CDR3 loop is CAIMGRENEQFF. The CDR3 DNA follows: TGTGCCATCATGGGCAGGGAAAATGAGCAGTTCTTC.

V usage is TRBV6-1 and J usage is TRBJ2-1; D call uncertain. Germline V gives CDR1 MNHNS, CDR2 SASEGT. V was clipped by 8 bases and J by 2 bases, with 16 bases between them. This CDR3 spans 15 amino acids. The CDR3, as DNA: TGTGCCAGCTCGTCCAGCACGCTAACCTACAATGAGCAGTTCTTC. Protein product: CASSSSTLTYNEQFF.

J is TRBJ2-7 and V is TRBV27; 13 nucleotides agree with TRBD2. The CDR3 runs 16 residues. The J segment lost 2 bases and the V segment lost 5 bases, leaving 6 bases of the junction unmatched. Germline CDR1 MNHEY, CDR2 SMNVEV (reference sequence). The CDR3 region is CASSPGTSGTAYEQYF. The CDR3 DNA reads as TGTGCCAGCAGTCCCGGGACTAGCGGGACGGCCTACGAGCAGTACTTC.

V gene TRBV27 combines with J gene TRBJ2-6; 9 bases align to TRBD1. Germline V gives CDR1 MNHEY, CDR2 SMNVEV (reference sequence). The CDR3 is 19 residues long. Trimming cost V 4 bases and J 3 bases; bases outside gene matches: 13. Here the CDR3 DNA reads TGTGCCAGCAGTTCAACCGATTACAGGGGGCTGCATGGGGCCAACGTCCTGACTTTC. It translates to CASSSTDYRGLHGANVLTF.

V and J are TRBV9 and TRBJ2-6; 7 nucleotides match TRBD1. V was clipped by 3 bases and J by 4 bases; unmatched bases: 7. This CDR3 comprises 16 residues. The V gene's germline CDR1 is SGDLS and CDR2 YYNGEE. The CDR3 DNA reads as TGTGCCAGCAGCGCGGCACAGGGGAAGGGGGCCAACGTCCTGACTTTC. This sequence encodes CASSAAQGKGANVLTF. Using reference TRBV9 and TRBJ2-6 for the parts outside the CDR3, the full variable domain is DSGVTQTPKHLITATGQRVTLRCSPRSGDLSVYWYQQSLDQGLQFLIQYYNGEERAKGNILERFSAQQFPDLHSELNLSSLELGDSALYFCASSAAQGKGANVLTFGAGSRLTVL.

The gene calls are TRBV7-8 and TRBJ2-7; TRBD1 aligns across 10 bases. There are 16 residues in the CDR3. The junction had 8 bases not matched to a gene; V was cut back by 5 bases and J by 1 base. The germline gives CDR1 SGHVS, CDR2 FQNEAQ. DNA for the CDR3: TGTGCCAGCAGCCTTGCCGGGGACAGGGGTTCCTACGAGCAGTACTTC. Its protein product is CASSLAGDRGSYEQYF.